The 25 T cell receptor beta chains below all came from one sample that was sequenced in a study of blood T cell repertoires in COVID-19. TCRdb keeps only in-frame clones here, not all; method: immunoSEQ multiplex PCR. In the table there are some 60,000 clones, 73% of which are singletons. The sample comprised peripheral blood. Receptors were obtained from a woman aged 50 to 60 with active or convalescent COVID-19.

Here the CDR3 DNA reads TGTGCCAGCAGACGCCCGGGACAGGATACCGGGGAGCTGTTTTTT. Encoded protein: CASRRPGQDTGELFF. The chain joins TRBV6-6 to TRBJ2-2; 8 positions match TRBD1. The V gene end was trimmed by 6 bases and the J gene end by 5 bases; junction bases not matched to a gene: 8. Germline CDR1 MNHNY, CDR2 SVGAGI (reference sequence). The CDR3 consists of 15 residues.

V usage is TRBV4-1 and J usage is TRBJ1-5, with D possibly TRBD1 on 6 matching bases. The CDR3 sequence is 17 residues long. CDR1 and CDR2 (germline): MGHRA, YSYEKL. V dropped 6 bases and J dropped 4 bases, with 22 bases sitting between them. Here the CDR3 reads CASSHGTGGAYNQPQHF. The CDR3 coding sequence is TGCGCCAGCAGTCACGGAACCGGGGGGGCCTATAATCAGCCCCAGCATTTT.

This chain joins TRBV5-1 and TRBJ2-2; D unresolved. From germline, CDR1 is SGHRS and CDR2 YFSETQ. V lost 2 bases to trimming and J lost 1 base, with 9 bases between them. The CDR3 extends over 15 amino acids. CDR3 DNA sequence: TGCGCCAGCAGCTTCCGGCAGGTGAACACCGGGGAGCTGTTTTTT. Protein: CASSFRQVNTGELFF.

This clone came up a few times. The J gene is TRBJ1-1, the V gene TRBV12-3 or TRBV12-4; D is undetermined. This CDR3 comprises 10 residues. The V end was cut by 7 bases, the J end by 5 bases, with 5 bases between. CDR3 sequence reads: CASTGTEAFF. DNA of the CDR3: TGTGCCAGCACCGGTACTGAAGCTTTCTTT.

This CDR3 is CSVEDIGGGYTF. CDR3 sequence (DNA): TGCAGCGTTGAAGATATCGGGGGTGGCTACACCTTC. The chain has TRBV29-1 and TRBJ1-2, with D maybe TRBD1 (5 bases). V lost 0 bases and J 7 bases, leaving 9 bases between the germline ends. Germline V CDR1 and CDR2: SQVTM, ANQGSEA. The CDR3 length is 12 residues.

The V call is TRBV19, the J call TRBJ2-1; 8 bases align to TRBD2. The trim removed 9 bases at V and 7 bases at J, leaving 14 bases unmatched. CDR1 is LNHDA, CDR2 SQIVND, per germline (reference sequence). The length of the CDR3 is 15 residues. The CDR3 sequence is CASRRAGGLGNEQFF. In DNA form, the CDR3 reads TGTGCCAGCCGCCGGGCGGGAGGACTGGGGAATGAGCAGTTCTTC. The variable domain in full, with the rest retrieved from reference TRBV19 and TRBJ2-1, is DGGITQSPKYLFRKEGQNVTLSCEQNLNHDAMYWYRQDPGQGLRLIYYSQIVNDFQKGDIAEGYSVSREKKESFPLTVTSAQKNPTAFYLCASRRAGGLGNEQFFGPGTRLTVL.

This clone showed up just once. The chain combines TRBV12-3 or TRBV12-4 with TRBJ2-5, with D unclear. The V end was cut by 4 bases, the J end by 5 bases, with 5 bases between. The CDR3 spans 11 residues. The CDR3 loop reads CASSSGETQYF. CDR3 nucleotide sequence: TGTGCCAGCAGTTCCGGGGAGACCCAGTACTTC.

This clone has ten or more counts. The chain has TRBV29-1 and TRBJ2-1; 7 bases agree with TRBD2. The CDR3 sequence is 14 residues long. Per the germline V gene, CDR1 is SQVTM and CDR2 is ANQGSEA. The ends lost 7 bases at V and 0 bases at J; junction bases unmatched: 6. CDR3 region: CSGILANSYNEQFF. CDR3 DNA: TGCAGCGGCATACTAGCGAACTCCTACAATGAGCAGTTCTTC.

The rearrangement joins TRBV18 to TRBJ2-7; maybe TRBD2 (5 bases). The CDR3 totals 14 residues. Trimming took off 6 bases at V and 1 base at J, with 13 bases between the two ends. The germline V gene encodes CDR1 KGHSH and CDR2 LQKENI. CDR3 loop: CASSRRQASYEQYF. Written as DNA, the CDR3 is TGTGCCAGCTCGCGGAGGCAGGCTTCCTACGAGCAGTACTTC.

The chain has TRBV5-6 and TRBJ2-7; 9 nucleotides match TRBD1. The CDR3 contains 14 residues. Germline-derived CDR1 and CDR2 are SGHDT and YYEEEE. V shed 3 bases and J 6 bases; nucleotides not matched to a gene: 7. The CDR3 protein is CASSWTGVHGEQYF. The DNA for the CDR3 is TGTGCCAGCAGCTGGACAGGGGTTCACGGCGAGCAGTACTTC.

This clone has a handful of counts. The chain recombines TRBV27 with TRBJ2-3; 9 bases match TRBD2. Germline CDR1 is MNHEY and CDR2 is SMNVEV (reference sequence). The CDR3 runs 17 residues. The DNA of the CDR3 is TGTGTCCCAACCATCTTACTAGCGGGCTCGGGGCCAGATACGCAGTATTTT. Protein: CVPTILLAGSGPDTQYF.

This clone has a handful of counts. CDR3 region: CASSPRTGVGTGELFF. CDR3 DNA: TGTGCCAGCAGCCCTCGGACAGGGGTGGGGACCGGGGAGCTGTTTTTT. V usage is TRBV3-1 (or the pseudogene TRBV3-2) and J usage is TRBJ2-2; 9 bases align to TRBD1. The trim removed 4 bases at V and 5 bases at J, leaving 8 bases unmatched. The CDR3 consists of 16 residues. Germline assignment: CDR1 LGHDT and CDR2 YNNKEL (reference sequence).

The V call is TRBV9, the J call TRBJ2-1; the D gene is possibly TRBD2 (6 bases). The CDR3 extends over 15 amino acids. V was trimmed by 2 bases and J by 3 bases, leaving 12 bases between them. The germline CDR1 and CDR2 sequences are SGDLS and YYNGEE. The CDR3 sequence: CASSVPSEFYNEQFF. The CDR3 DNA sequence: TGTGCCAGCAGCGTCCCTAGCGAGTTCTACAATGAGCAGTTCTTC.

The chain employs TRBV29-1 and TRBJ1-1; D may be TRBD1 (5 bases). V shed 4 bases and J shed 1 base, with 10 bases lying between them. The CDR3 has 13 residues. CDR1 is SQVTM and CDR2 is ANQGSEA in the germline V gene. CDR3 sequence (DNA): TGCAGCGTTGTTCTTACAGGGAACACTGAAGCTTTCTTT. Its translation: CSVVLTGNTEAFF.

J is TRBJ2-7 and V is TRBV23-1; the match to TRBD1 covers 7 bases. TRBV23-1 is an ORF for which the function is uncertain. The V and J ends lost 2 bases and 0 bases, in that order; junction bases with no gene match: 7. This CDR3 is 16 amino acids long. DNA for the CDR3: TGCGCCAGCAGTCAAATGGGGGACAGCTGCTCCTACGAGCAGTACTTC. It codes for CASSQMGDSCSYEQYF.

This clone was counted a single time. The chain links TRBV24-1 to TRBJ2-1, with 9 bases that match TRBD2. Germline loops: CDR1 KGHDR, CDR2 SFDVKD. With 1 base clipped from V and 9 bases from J, the junction kept 6 bases outside the gene matches. CDR3 length: 15 amino acids. The CDR3, as DNA: TGTGCCACCAGTGATTTACTAGCGGGCGGTAGTGAGCAGTTCTTC. It translates to CATSDLLAGGSEQFF.

The genes are TRBV20-1 and TRBJ1-1, with D tentatively TRBD1 (5 bases). The CDR3 is made up of 15 amino acids. Germline V gene data show CDR1 as DFQATT and CDR2 as SNEGSKA (reference sequence). The V end lost 3 bases, the J end lost 0 bases, and 14 bases lay between the germline ends. The CDR3 loop reads CSASIGGGLNTEAFF. The DNA for the CDR3 is TGCAGTGCTAGTATCGGGGGAGGGTTGAACACTGAAGCTTTCTTT.

The chain joins TRBV4-1 to TRBJ2-1, with 9 nucleotides matching TRBD2. Germline CDR1 is MGHRA and CDR2 is YSYEKL. CDR3 length: 17 residues. The junction had 7 bases not matched to a gene; V was cut back by 2 bases and J by 2 bases. The CDR3 DNA reads as TGCGCCAGCAGCCAAAGTAACCCTAGCGGGGCCTACAATGAGCAGTTCTTC. It is translated as CASSQSNPSGAYNEQFF.

The J gene is TRBJ1-2, the V gene TRBV5-1; TRBD1 matches at 11 bases. Germline lookup yields CDR1 SGHRS and CDR2 YFSETQ. Trimming cost V 7 bases and J 5 bases; bases outside gene matches: 7. The length of the CDR3 is 14 residues. The CDR3 nucleotides are TGCGCCAGCCTACCCGGGACAGGGGGTTATGGCTACACCTTC. Its protein product is CASLPGTGGYGYTF.

The sample holds a few counts of this clone. The chain couples TRBV6-5 to TRBJ1-6; 7 bases are a match to TRBD1. J lost 4 bases, V lost 8 bases, and 2 bases had no gene match. The germline CDR1 and CDR2 sequences are MNHEY and SVGAGI. This CDR3 has 13 amino acids. The CDR3 here is CASRDSYNSPLHF. The CDR3 region has the DNA TGTGCCAGCCGGGACAGTTATAATTCACCCCTCCACTTT.

The chain uses TRBV7-9 and TRBJ2-3, with a weak D call TRBD1 (5 bases). Germline V gene lookup returns CDR1 SEHNR and CDR2 FQNEAQ (reference sequence). This CDR3 has 13 residues. V was cut by 0 bases and J by 9 bases, with 10 bases left in between. The DNA for the CDR3 is TGTGCCAGCAGCTTAGCGCAGGGTAACACGCAGTATTTT. Translating it yields CASSLAQGNTQYF.

The genes are TRBV13 and TRBJ2-4; D not resolved. The CDR3 is 15 amino acids. Germline V lookup: CDR1 PRHDT, CDR2 FYEKMQ (reference sequence). The ends were cut back, 2 bases at V and 6 bases at J, with 14 bases in the middle. CDR3 amino acids: CASSLPQVLGNIQYF. In DNA form, the CDR3 reads TGTGCCAGCAGCTTACCTCAGGTGTTGGGAAACATTCAGTACTTC.

The rearrangement uses TRBV5-4 and TRBJ1-1, with D maybe TRBD1 (6 bases). This CDR3 is built from 15 residues. Germline CDR1 reads SGHNT; CDR2 reads YYREEE (reference sequence). V was cut by 2 bases and J by 2 bases, with 13 bases left in between. The CDR3 sequence is CASSFPDRYNTEAFF. The CDR3 DNA follows: TGTGCCAGCAGCTTTCCGGACAGATACAACACTGAAGCTTTCTTT. Full variable domain (missing parts from reference TRBV5-4 and TRBJ1-1): ETGVTQSPTHLIKTRGQQVTLRCSSQSGHNTVSWYQQALGQGPQFIFQYYREEENGRGNFPPRFSGLQFPNYSSELNVNALELDDSALYLCASSFPDRYNTEAFFGQGTRLTVV.

The chain is built from TRBV19 and TRBJ1-4; TRBD1 aligns across 10 bases. The J segment lost 8 bases and the V segment lost 3 bases, leaving 3 bases of the junction unmatched. Germline CDR1 LNHDA, CDR2 SQIVND (reference sequence). The CDR3 length is 14 residues. The CDR3 region has the DNA TGTGCCAGTAGTATTGGGACAGGGGTCGAAAAACTGTTTTTT. This codes for CASSIGTGVEKLFF. Combining the CDR3 with reference TRBV19 and TRBJ1-4 gives the whole variable domain DGGITQSPKYLFRKEGQNVTLSCEQNLNHDAMYWYRQDPGQGLRLIYYSQIVNDFQKGDIAEGYSVSREKKESFPLTVTSAQKNPTAFYLCASSIGTGVEKLFFGSGTQLSVL.

The V and J genes are TRBV2 and TRBJ2-7; perhaps TRBD1 as D (6 bases). The CDR3 length is 14 residues. CDR1 and CDR2 (germline): SNHLY, FYNNEI. Trimming removed 9 bases at V and 4 bases at J, with 19 bases between. CDR3 nucleotides: TGTGCCAGTTACAGGGATAGAACTGGGTACGAGCAGTACTTC. Translating it yields CASYRDRTGYEQYF.